A single sample gave rise to the 21 T cell receptor beta chains below, sequenced in a study of cytomegalovirus exposure and HLA in healthy donors. With 60 Vbeta and 13 Jbeta primers, the PCR was carried out. The assay was immunoSEQ multiplex PCR, and TCRdb's table has in-frame clones only and misses some. The profile covers around 100,000 clones, with roughly 68% appearing a single time and more than 0.7% taken by the ten largest. Sequenced: PBMCs. The receptor set was obtained from a woman in her twenties or thirties in good health and CMV-seronegative.

This clone was seen only a few times. The chain is built from TRBV29-1 and TRBJ2-1, with no clear D. This CDR3 is 14 amino acids long. Per the germline V gene, CDR1 is SQVTM and CDR2 is ANQGSEA. V was clipped by 7 bases and J by 7 bases, with 20 bases between them. The CDR3 reads CSAAWSLFENEQFF. The CDR3 DNA reads as TGCAGCGCCGCGTGGTCCTTGTTTGAGAATGAGCAGTTCTTC.

The J gene is TRBJ1-4, the V gene TRBV30; possibly TRBD1 for D (5 bases). The V and J ends lost 4 bases and 7 bases respectively, with 16 bases between them. The CDR3 has 14 amino acids. Germline V CDR1 and CDR2: GTSNPN, SVGIG (reference sequence). The CDR3 region is CAWTPTAVGEKLFF. The CDR3 DNA sequence: TGTGCCTGGACCCCGACAGCAGTAGGTGAAAAACTGTTTTTT.

The rearrangement uses TRBV19 and TRBJ1-6; 8 positions match TRBD1. V trimming: 6 bases; J trimming: 7 bases; junction bases outside the gene matches: 8. Germline V lookup: CDR1 LNHDA, CDR2 SQIVND (reference sequence). This CDR3 is 15 amino acids long. The chain's CDR3 is CASRTRGQGNSPLHF. DNA of the CDR3: TGTGCCAGTAGAACCCGCGGACAGGGAAATTCACCCCTCCACTTT.

The chain couples TRBV6-1 to TRBJ1-1; D gene uncertain. Germline V gives CDR1 MNHNS, CDR2 SASEGT. CDR3 length: 12 residues. V lost 4 bases, J lost 1 base, and 4 bases lay in between. DNA of the CDR3: TGTGCCAGCAGTGGACAGAACACTGAAGCTTTCTTT. This encodes CASSGQNTEAFF.

The chain recombines TRBV11-2 with TRBJ1-1, with TRBD1 matching over 10 bases. CDR1 SGHAT and CDR2 FQNNGV come from the germline V gene. The CDR3 has 16 amino acids. V lost 5 bases and J lost 1; bases outside the gene matches: 7. As DNA, the CDR3 is TGTGCCAGCAGCCCAGGACAGGGGGTTGGGAACACTGAAGCTTTCTTT. Translating it yields CASSPGQGVGNTEAFF.

J is TRBJ1-1 and V is TRBV6-1; the match to TRBD1 covers 7 bases. V shed 4 bases and J 3 bases; nucleotides not matched to a gene: 2. The CDR3 totals 13 residues. Germline CDR1 and CDR2: MNHNS and SASEGT. CDR3 nucleotide sequence: TGTGCCAGCAGTGGACAGGGCCACACTGAAGCTTTCTTT. Protein: CASSGQGHTEAFF.

The chain joins TRBV5-8 to TRBJ1-5; D is undetermined. This CDR3 is 12 amino acids long. Trimming took 0 bases from V and 7 from J, leaving 5 bases between them. Looked up from germline, CDR1 is SGHTS and CDR2 is YDEGEE. In nucleotides, the CDR3 is TGTGCCAGCAGCTTGGTGGAGCAGCCCCAGCATTTT. Amino acid sequence: CASSLVEQPQHF.

This chain links TRBV27 with TRBJ2-7; tentatively, D is TRBD2 (6 bases). V gave up 4 bases and J gave up 3 bases, with 16 bases separating them. CDR1 and CDR2 (germline): MNHEY, SMNVEV (reference sequence). The CDR3 is made up of 15 amino acids. CDR3 region: CASSSWTGLLYEQYF. The CDR3 bases are TGTGCCAGCAGTTCGTGGACTGGACTACTCTACGAGCAGTACTTC.

The V gene is TRBV5-4, the J gene TRBJ1-2, with 7 bases aligning to TRBD1. The germline CDR1 and CDR2 sequences are SGHNT and YYREEE (reference sequence). CDR3 length: 13 amino acids. After removal of 5 bases from V and 7 bases from J, the junction contained 8 bases not matched to a gene. The CDR3 sequence is CASRPTGKTGYTF. The DNA of the CDR3 is TGTGCCAGCAGACCGACAGGGAAGACTGGCTACACCTTC.

The V gene is TRBV7-2, the J gene TRBJ1-5; a weak D match, TRBD1 (5 bases). There are 12 residues in the CDR3. V gave up 5 bases and J gave up 6 bases, with 8 bases separating them. Germline V gene sequence: CDR1 SGHTA, CDR2 FQGNSA. CDR3 bases: TGTGCCAGCAGCCAAGGGGTTCAGCCCCAGCATTTT. Translation gives CASSQGVQPQHF.

V usage is TRBV6-6 and J usage is TRBJ1-5; D gene uncertain. Germline V gene lookup returns CDR1 MNHNY and CDR2 SVGAGI (reference sequence). Trimming removed 2 bases at V and 3 bases at J, with 8 bases between. The CDR3 is 14 residues long. The CDR3 protein is CASSYGPVNQPQHF. The CDR3 DNA follows: TGTGCCAGCAGTTACGGGCCAGTCAATCAGCCCCAGCATTTT.

J is TRBJ2-1 and V is TRBV9; TRBD1 might be the D (7 bases). The CDR3 consists of 14 residues. Trimming cost V 4 bases and J 4 bases, with 12 bases left between them. In germline, CDR1 is SGDLS, CDR2 YYNGEE. The CDR3 DNA reads as TGTGCCAGCAGCCCAGGGGGAGGATACAATGAGCAGTTCTTC. Residues: CASSPGGGYNEQFF.

The rearrangement links TRBV28 to TRBJ1-2, with D unclear. Looked up from germline, CDR1 is MDHEN and CDR2 is SYDVKM. Trimming pared 3 bases from V and 6 bases from J, leaving 8 bases between. This CDR3 has 12 amino acids. CDR3 residues: CASSLYNDGYTF. CDR3 bases: TGTGCCAGCAGTTTGTACAATGATGGCTACACCTTC.

This clone was picked up a small number of times. The V gene is TRBV11-3, the J gene TRBJ1-1, with D tentatively TRBD1 (5 bases). The CDR3 runs 12 residues. V was clipped by 1 base and J by 11 bases, with 11 bases between them. Germline CDR1 reads SGHNT; CDR2 reads YENEEA. The CDR3 spells CASSLVQGDAFF. The CDR3 nucleotides are TGTGCCAGCAGCTTAGTGCAGGGTGACGCTTTCTTT.

This chain joins TRBV2 and TRBJ1-4; 7 bases line up with TRBD1. There are 14 residues in the CDR3. The trim removed 3 bases at V and 8 bases at J, leaving 6 bases unmatched. Germline V gene lookup returns CDR1 SNHLY and CDR2 FYNNEI. CDR3 sequence: CASSDNRGVEKLFF. The CDR3 nucleotides are TGTGCCAGCAGTGACAACAGGGGTGTCGAAAAACTGTTTTTT. Looking up the rest from reference TRBV2 and TRBJ1-4 gives the full variable domain: EPEVTQTPSHQVTQMGQEVILRCVPISNHLYFYWYRQILGQKVEFLVSFYNNEISEKSEIFDDQFSVERPDGSNFTLKIRSTKLEDSAMYFCASSDNRGVEKLFFGSGTQLSVL.

The gene calls are TRBV19 and TRBJ1-1, with a possible D match to TRBD1 (5 bases). The V gene's germline CDR1 is LNHDA and CDR2 SQIVND (reference sequence). V gave up 5 bases and J gave up 4 bases, with 14 bases separating them. CDR3 length: 14 residues. The CDR3 bases are TGTGCCAGTAGTCGGACGCCGGGGGGCACTGAAGCTTTCTTT. Protein sequence: CASSRTPGGTEAFF.

The chain joins TRBV25-1 to TRBJ2-2, with 9 positions matching TRBD1. Germline CDR1 reads MGHDK; CDR2 reads SYGVNS. The CDR3 is 16 residues long. V was pared by 5 bases and J by 4 bases, with 8 bases of the junction left unmatched. The CDR3 bases are TGTGCCAGCAGTTTAGCCGGGACAGGGAGCACCGGGGAGCTGTTTTTT. Translation gives CASSLAGTGSTGELFF.

The V and J genes are TRBV2 and TRBJ2-5, with 7 positions matching TRBD1. Trimming took 5 bases from V and 2 from J; bases not matched to a gene: 2. Germline V gene sequence: CDR1 SNHLY, CDR2 FYNNEI. The CDR3 has 13 amino acids. CDR3 nucleotide sequence: TGTGCCAGCAGTAGGGACAGACAAGAGACCCAGTACTTC. It codes for CASSRDRQETQYF.

V is TRBV6-6 and J is TRBJ1-4; 8 nucleotides agree with TRBD1. The CDR3 has 15 residues. Germline values: CDR1 MNHNY, CDR2 SVGAGI (reference sequence). V was pared by 4 bases and J by 5 bases, with 6 bases of the junction left unmatched. The chain's CDR3 is CASSFTGGSNEKLFF. The CDR3 bases are TGTGCCAGCAGTTTTACAGGGGGTTCGAATGAAAAACTGTTTTTT.

The chain is built from TRBV6-5 and TRBJ2-3; 10 nucleotides align to TRBD1. This CDR3 spans 15 amino acids. The germline CDR1 and CDR2 sequences are MNHEY and SVGAGI. J lost 3 bases, V lost 6 bases, and 6 bases had no gene match. CDR3 in DNA: TGTGCCAGCAGGCAGAGACAGGGGGCAACAGATACGCAGTATTTT. This encodes CASRQRQGATDTQYF.

This clone turned up a few times. The V and J genes are TRBV18 and TRBJ1-1, with a tentative D call TRBD1 (5 bases). This CDR3 is 15 amino acids long. Between the trimmed V and J ends, which lost 3 bases and 2 bases, there was a span of 13 bases. Germline loops: CDR1 KGHSH, CDR2 LQKENI. The CDR3 DNA reads TGTGCCAGCTCACCCTTTGCTGGGGCTAACACTGAAGCTTTCTTT. Its translation: CASSPFAGANTEAFF.